The clone carrying this T cell receptor beta chain was counted between two and nine times. Its antigen is unidentified. MiXCR, applied by TCRdb to the 5' RACE reads, yields one record per CDR3 protein. Among some 800,000 distinct CDR3 sequences listed, 10% to 15% were seen once. The data derive from a study of CD8 T cells in ankylosing spondylitis. General study results and limits: Within ankylosing spondylitis blood, a TCR beta motif made up of roughly eight highly homologous variants appeared to be characteristic.

Germline assignment: CDR1 SGHNT and CDR2 YENEEA. The CDR3 sequence is 17 residues long. Losses at the gene ends were 1 base for V and 2 bases for J; bases not matched to a gene: 10. The receptor was isolated from a male donor with ankylosing spondylitis. Sequenced input: blood, either unsorted or a sorted T cell fraction (not recorded which). The V and J genes are TRBV11-3 and TRBJ2-5; 7 bases agree with TRBD2. CDR3 DNA sequence: TGTGCCAGCAGCTTAGGGGTTGCGGGAGCGATTCAAGAGACCCAGTACTTC. Residues: CASSLGVAGAIQETQYF. The full variable domain, rest sourced from reference TRBV11-3 and TRBJ2-5, is EAGVVQSPRYKIIEKKQPVAFWCNPISGHNTLYWYLQNLGQGPELLIRYENEEAVDDSQLPKDRFSAERLKGVDSTLKIQPAELGDSAVYLCASSLGVAGAIQETQYFGPGTRLLVL.